These T cell receptor beta chains were read from a single sample in a study of blood T cell repertoires in COVID-19. Profiling relied on immunoSEQ multiplex PCR, and the TCRdb table lists in-frame clones only, not all of them. The sample has roughly 250,000 clones; about 93% are singletons. What was sequenced was peripheral blood. These receptors originate from a man aged 25 to 40 with COVID-19, enrolled during active disease. CDR3s include the opening cysteine and the closing phenylalanine or tryptophan. A D gene is named only where the DNA matches it firmly. Rows may omit the clone size; those that give it use once, few, many or a size class.

d_gene	abundance	v_gene	j_gene	CDR3nt	CDR3aa
-	-	TRBV18	TRBJ1-4	TGTGCCAGCTCACCCGGGACTGGAGGTCATGAAAAACTGTTTTTT	CASSPGTGGHEKLFF
-	-	TRBV4-2	TRBJ2-7	TGTGCCAGCAGCCAAGAGACGGGGGGCCACCACTCCTACGAGCAGTACTTC	CASSQETGGHHSYEQYF
-	-	TRBV29-1	TRBJ1-1	TGCAGCGGAGCCCTCCGTTTGAACACTGAAGCTTTCTTT	CSGALRLNTEAFF
-	-	TRBV5-4	TRBJ1-4	TGTGCCAGCAGCCCGGGACAAAACCCAGGAAAACTGTTTTTT	CASSPGQNPGKLFF
-	-	TRBV27	TRBJ2-3	TGTGCCAGCAGTTTAGAAAACGGAGGGACGACGCAGTATTTT	CASSLENGGTTQYF
TRBD1	-	TRBV27	TRBJ1-1	TGTGCCAGCAGTTTACGTGGGACAGCCAACGGGTTCCCTGAAGCTTTCTTT	CASSLRGTANGFPEAFF
TRBD1	-	TRBV7-2	TRBJ1-5	TGTGCCAGCAGCTCGGACAGGGGAGATCAGCCCCAGCATTTT	CASSSDRGDQPQHF
-	-	TRBV6-2/TRBV6-3	TRBJ2-7	TGTGCCAGCAGTTACGGGACACCGGGCGAGCAGTACTTC	CASSYGTPGEQYF
TRBD1	-	TRBV19	TRBJ2-2	TGTGCCAGTAGAACCACAGGGGGGAACACCGGGGAGCTGTTTTTT	CASRTTGGNTGELFF
-	-	TRBV5-1	TRBJ1-1	TGCGCCAGCAGCTTGTCAGGGGTGAGAGGCACTGAAGCTTTCTTT	CASSLSGVRGTEAFF
TRBD2	-	TRBV7-2	TRBJ2-1	TGTGCCAGCAGCTCTTATGCCGGGGGGGCCCGCGGTGAGCAGTTCTTC	CASSSYAGGARGEQFF
TRBD2	once	TRBV2	TRBJ2-3	TGTGCTAGCAGTTCTGAAGCGGGGGCCCCATATACGCAGTATTTT	CASSSEAGAPYTQYF
-	once	TRBV5-1	TRBJ2-3	TGCGCCAGCAGCTTGGAGGGGGGGGACCCAGATACGCAGTATTTT	CASSLEGGDPDTQYF
-	-	TRBV21-1	TRBJ1-5	TGTGCCAGCTTGGGTCACGGTAGGTTTGGGGCACGATGGAATCAGCCCCAGCATTTT	CASLGHGRFGARWNQPQHF
-	once	TRBV4-1	TRBJ1-1	TGCGCCAGCAAGGCACAGGGAAACACTGAAGCTTTCTTT	CASKAQGNTEAFF
TRBD1	-	TRBV11-3	TRBJ2-1	TGTGCCAGCAGCCTCACAGGGGGAAATAATGAGCAGTTCTTC	CASSLTGGNNEQFF
TRBD1	-	TRBV29-1	TRBJ2-2	TGCAGCGTTTTGAAACCGGGACAGGGGCCCACCGGGGAGCTGTTTTTT	CSVLKPGQGPTGELFF
-	-	TRBV6-1	TRBJ1-2	TGTGCCAGCAGTGAAGACAGACGTGGCTACACCTTC	CASSEDRRGYTF
TRBD1	-	TRBV20-1	TRBJ1-4	TGCAGTGCTATTGAGACAGGGTCGACCGAAAAACTGTTTTTT	CSAIETGSTEKLFF
-	-	TRBV29-1	TRBJ1-2	TGCAGCGCCGGGAGTAGGACACAAGGCTACACCTTC	CSAGSRTQGYTF
TRBD1	-	TRBV24-1	TRBJ2-1	TGTGCCACCGGACAGGGGGCGGACAATGAGCAGTTCTTC	CATGQGADNEQFF
-	-	TRBV12-3/TRBV12-4	TRBJ1-5	TGTGCCAGCAGTTTGGGCCCCAATCAGCCCCAGCATTTT	CASSLGPNQPQHF
-	-	TRBV24-1	TRBJ2-1	TGTGCCACCAGTTTAGGGGGATGGAACAATGAGCAGTTCTTC	CATSLGGWNNEQFF
-	-	TRBV5-1	TRBJ1-3	TGCGCCAGCAGCTTGGAGCCTAAAGGGGCGGGAAACACCATATATTTT	CASSLEPKGAGNTIYF
-	-	TRBV5-1	TRBJ1-1	TGCGCCAGCAGCTCCCGCCAGGGTCGATTGGGAGGCACTGAAGCTTTCTTT	CASSSRQGRLGGTEAFF
-	-	TRBV5-4	TRBJ2-1	TGTGCCAGCAGGGCCGACTATAGCTCCTACAATGAGCAGTTCTTC	CASRADYSSYNEQFF
-	-	TRBV11-1	TRBJ2-2	TGTGCCAGTGGGGACTGGCGTTACACCGGGGAGCTGTTTTTT	CASGDWRYTGELFF
-	-	TRBV7-2	TRBJ2-7	TGTGCCAGCAGCTTTTCCGTCTCCTACGAGCAGTACTTC	CASSFSVSYEQYF